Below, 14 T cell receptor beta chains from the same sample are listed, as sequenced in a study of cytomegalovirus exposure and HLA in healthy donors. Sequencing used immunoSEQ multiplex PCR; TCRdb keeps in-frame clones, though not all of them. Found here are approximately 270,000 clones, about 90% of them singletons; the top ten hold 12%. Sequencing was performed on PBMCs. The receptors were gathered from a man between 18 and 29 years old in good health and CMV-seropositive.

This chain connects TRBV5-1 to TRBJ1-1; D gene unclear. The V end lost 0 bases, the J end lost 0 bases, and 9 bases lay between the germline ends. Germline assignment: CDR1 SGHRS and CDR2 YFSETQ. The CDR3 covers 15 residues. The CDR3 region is CASSLDSPLNTEAFF. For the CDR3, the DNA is TGCGCCAGCAGCTTGGACAGCCCTTTGAACACTGAAGCTTTCTTT.

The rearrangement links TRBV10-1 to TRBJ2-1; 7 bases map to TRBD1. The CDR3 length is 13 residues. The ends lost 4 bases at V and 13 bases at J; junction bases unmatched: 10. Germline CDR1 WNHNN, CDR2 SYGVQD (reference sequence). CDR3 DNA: TGCGCCAGCAGTGGATCCTGGACAGGACGCCAGTTCTTC. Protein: CASSGSWTGRQFF.

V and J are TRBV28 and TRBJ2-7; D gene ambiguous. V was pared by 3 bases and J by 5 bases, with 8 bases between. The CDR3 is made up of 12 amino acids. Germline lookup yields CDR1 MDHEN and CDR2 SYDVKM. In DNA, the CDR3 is TGTGCCAGCAGTTTTCTCAGGAACGAGCAGTACTTC. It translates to CASSFLRNEQYF.

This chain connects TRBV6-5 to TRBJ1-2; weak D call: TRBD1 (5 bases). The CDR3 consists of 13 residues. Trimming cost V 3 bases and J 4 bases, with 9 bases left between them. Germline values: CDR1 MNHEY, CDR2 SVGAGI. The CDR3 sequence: CASSYPGGYGYTF. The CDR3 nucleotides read TGTGCCAGCAGTTATCCGGGGGGCTATGGCTACACCTTC.

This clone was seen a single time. The CDR3 sequence: CAWSVSGSSYEQYF. In DNA form, the CDR3 reads TGTGCCTGGAGTGTGAGCGGGAGTTCCTACGAGCAGTACTTC. This rearrangement joins TRBV30 to TRBJ2-7; 8 bases align to TRBD2. The CDR3 runs to 14 residues. CDR1 GTSNPN and CDR2 SVGIG come from the germline V gene (reference sequence). V was pared by 0 bases and J by 1 base, with 2 bases of the junction left unmatched. The full variable domain, rest sourced from reference TRBV30 and TRBJ2-7, is SQTIHQWPATLVQPVGSPLSLECTVEGTSNPNLYWYRQAAGRGLQLLFYSVGIGQISSEVPQNLSASRPQDRQFILSSKKLLLSDSGFYLCAWSVSGSSYEQYFGPGTRLTVT.

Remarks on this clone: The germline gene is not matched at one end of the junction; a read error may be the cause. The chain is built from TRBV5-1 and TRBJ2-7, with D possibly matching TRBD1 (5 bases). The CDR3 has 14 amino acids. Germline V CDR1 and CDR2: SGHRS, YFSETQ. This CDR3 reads CASGLGPSSYEQYF. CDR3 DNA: TGCGCCAGCGGCTTGGGGCCTAGCTCCTACGAGCAGTACTTC.

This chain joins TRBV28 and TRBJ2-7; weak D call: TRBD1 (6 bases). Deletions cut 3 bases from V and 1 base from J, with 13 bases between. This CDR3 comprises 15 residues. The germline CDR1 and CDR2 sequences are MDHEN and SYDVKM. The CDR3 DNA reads TGTGCCAGCAGTTTTGCAGGGGCTGGGTCCTACGAGCAGTACTTC. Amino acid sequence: CASSFAGAGSYEQYF.

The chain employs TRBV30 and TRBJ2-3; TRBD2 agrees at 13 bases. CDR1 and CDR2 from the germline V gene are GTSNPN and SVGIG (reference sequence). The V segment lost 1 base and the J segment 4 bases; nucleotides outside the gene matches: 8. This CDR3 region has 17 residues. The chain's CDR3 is CAWSALRTSGSPDTQYF. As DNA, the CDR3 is TGTGCCTGGAGTGCGCTAAGGACTAGCGGGAGCCCAGATACGCAGTATTTT.

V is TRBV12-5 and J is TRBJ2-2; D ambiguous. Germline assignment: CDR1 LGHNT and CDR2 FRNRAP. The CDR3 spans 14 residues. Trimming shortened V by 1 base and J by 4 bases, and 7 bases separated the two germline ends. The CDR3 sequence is CASGLGLATGELFF. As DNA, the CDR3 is TGTGCTAGTGGTTTGGGGTTAGCCACCGGGGAGCTGTTTTTT.

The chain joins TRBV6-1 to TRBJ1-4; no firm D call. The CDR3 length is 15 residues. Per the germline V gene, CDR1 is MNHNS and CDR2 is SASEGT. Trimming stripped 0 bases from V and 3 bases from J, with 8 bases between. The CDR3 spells CASSEALDSNEKLFF. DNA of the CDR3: TGTGCCAGCAGTGAAGCTTTGGATTCTAATGAAAAACTGTTTTTT.

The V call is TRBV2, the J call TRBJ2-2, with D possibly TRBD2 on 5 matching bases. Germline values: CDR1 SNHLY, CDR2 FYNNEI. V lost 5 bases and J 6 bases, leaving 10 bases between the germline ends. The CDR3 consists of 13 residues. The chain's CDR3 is CASSPSFPGELFF. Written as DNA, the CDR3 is TGTGCCAGCAGTCCTAGCTTCCCCGGGGAGCTGTTTTTT.

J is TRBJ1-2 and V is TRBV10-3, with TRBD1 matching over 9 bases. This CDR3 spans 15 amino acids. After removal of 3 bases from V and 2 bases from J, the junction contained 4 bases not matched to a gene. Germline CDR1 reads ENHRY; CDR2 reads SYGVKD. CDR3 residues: CAISDLGQGNYGYTF. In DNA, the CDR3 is TGTGCCATCAGTGATTTGGGACAGGGAAACTATGGCTACACCTTC.

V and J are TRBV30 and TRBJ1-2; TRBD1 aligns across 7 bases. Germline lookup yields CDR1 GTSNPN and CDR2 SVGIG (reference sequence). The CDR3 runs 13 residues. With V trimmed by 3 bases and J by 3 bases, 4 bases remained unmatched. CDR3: CAWRATGDYGYTF. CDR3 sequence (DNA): TGTGCCTGGAGAGCTACAGGGGACTATGGCTACACCTTC.

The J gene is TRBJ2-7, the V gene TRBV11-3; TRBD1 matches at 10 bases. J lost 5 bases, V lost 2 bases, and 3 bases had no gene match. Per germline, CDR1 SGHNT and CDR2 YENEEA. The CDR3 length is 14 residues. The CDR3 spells CASSLTGQGNEQYF. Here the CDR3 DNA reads TGTGCCAGCAGCTTAACGGGACAGGGGAACGAGCAGTACTTC.